This T cell receptor (beta chain) was sequenced for a study of T-cell reconstitution after alpha-beta-depleted transplantation in children. Findings and limits, study-wide: T-cell numbers and diversity one year post-transplant derived largely from freshly generated T cells. Reportedly, only several hundred clones from non-depleted graft cells drove alpha-beta T-cell counts at about two months. Surviving recipient T cells and thymic progenitors produced the high day-60 TCRbeta diversity seen in some patients.

Using unique molecular identifiers, the investigators prepared the TCRbeta library. MiXCR was run by TCRdb on the PCR reads, yielding one entry per CDR3 protein. The top ten hold approximately 55% of the sample, which has about 77,000 distinct CDR3 sequences, 15% to 20% seen once. Concerning this clonotype: What it recognizes is unknown.

Trimming took 4 bases from V and 6 from J, leaving 14 bases between them. The CDR3 contains 14 residues. This chain connects TRBV12-3 or TRBV12-4 to TRBJ2-3, with D hard to call. The specimen was PBMCs, mostly from graft donor cells, collected 360 days after TCRalphabeta/CD19-depleted stem cell transplant. This TCR came from a male patient aged 2-10 years who had a stem cell transplant for acute lymphoblastic leukemia, so the T cells may come from the graft donor. In DNA, the CDR3 is TGTGCCAGCAGTTCGCCCTCACTCGGGGATACGCAGTATTTT. It translates to CASSSPSLGDTQYF.